This T cell receptor (beta chain) was sequenced for a study of shared clonotypes between healthy human individuals. Overall study: The cohort comprised a couple of women and a few men. Their ages spanned 18 to 49 years.

Germline V CDR1 and CDR2: SGHNT, YYREEE (reference sequence). The CDR3 contains 15 residues. Deletions cut 4 bases from V and 1 base from J, with 14 bases between. Sequenced by immunoSEQ multiplex PCR; TCRdb stores in-frame clones only, minus some. The table includes 800,000 to 1,200,000 clones, 75% to 80% detected once. Regarding this clone: What it binds is not known.

Findings and caveats of the study: Some clonotypes were shared by all four sorted-subset donors, while others were not shared. The non-shared ones had lower generation probabilities than the shared ones. The study drew on few donors, limiting represented genetic and exposure-history diversity. Approximately 4.6% of naive CD4 clonotypes were shared across a few donors.

Sequenced input: memory CD4+ T cells from PBMCs. Subset denoted: CD45RA-negative fraction. The TCR originated in a man aged 18-30 years in good health. Some clones in this sample may be carry-over from other donors' samples. J is TRBJ1-1 and V is TRBV5-4; D possibly corresponds to TRBD1 (6 bases). The CDR3 nucleotides are TGTGCCAGCAGCCGGAGGGGGGGATCGAACACTGAAGCTTTCTTT. This sequence encodes CASSRRGGSNTEAFF.